This T cell receptor beta chain was observed in a study of T cell responses to AZD1222 COVID-19 vaccine. Overall study results and limits: Repertoires in all cases were sampled only once the peak T cell response had passed. Close to half of spike-specific TCRs reportedly recognize unmutated variant regions. Just a handful of people given AZD1222 tested seropositive at baseline. Along spike, vaccine-associated CD4 TCRs were found throughout, with dominance at 160-218 and 743-854.

This CDR3 has 22 residues. From germline, CDR1 is MNHEY and CDR2 SMNVEV (reference sequence). Trimming shortened V by 5 bases and J by 2 bases, and 36 bases separated the two germline ends. Worth noting for this clone: What it binds is not known.

Clones were read by immunoSEQ multiplex PCR, and TCRdb kept only the in-frame ones, dropping some. The sample includes roughly 120,000 clones, around 90% of them seen just once. The sequenced sample was peripheral blood, obtained on day 0 of AZD1222 vaccination. The TCR originated in an adult in good health. This sequence joins TRBV27 and TRBJ1-2; TRBD1 might be the D (5 bases). CDR3 in amino acids: CASSRRGARVPQGEELNYGYTF. The DNA of the CDR3 is TGTGCCAGCAGTCGACGCGGGGCCAGGGTCCCGCAGGGAGAGGAGTTGAACTATGGCTACACCTTC.